This T cell receptor (beta chain) was sequenced in a study of beta chain features in type 1 diabetes. Expressed TCRB transcripts were sequenced after all isolated RNA was converted to cDNA. The method was immunoSEQ multiplex PCR; TCRdb's version includes in-frame clones alone and lacks a portion of them. The sample consists of 150,000 to 200,000 clones, around 63% of them appearing once. Study-wide results and limits: Moderate but significant shortening of TCRB CDR3s was recorded in all four CD4+ subsets from Type 1 diabetes patients.

Isolation of CD4+ naive, central memory, regulatory and stem cell-like memory cells was achieved by sorting via CD45RO/CCR7/CD25/CD127/CD95/CD27. Germline CDR1 and CDR2: DFQATT and SNEGSKA (reference sequence). The V end lost 6 bases, the J end lost 14 bases, and 18 bases lay between the germline ends. The CDR3 runs to 11 residues. Notes on this clone: The target antigen is unknown.

The chain combines TRBV20-1 with TRBJ2-3; D is possibly TRBD2 (6 bases). Sequencing was performed on naive CD4+ T cells from blood. This receptor was identified in a man younger than 45 with type 1 diabetes. CDR3 amino acids: CSAARGTPRYF. As DNA, the CDR3 is TGCAGTGCCGCCCGGGGGACCCCAAGGTATTTT.